The 27 T cell receptor beta chains in this list originate from one sample, sequenced in a study of regulatory T cells in long-lasting Graves disease. Library construction for TCR beta used iRepertoire HTBI primers and Arm-PCR of CDR3 regions. TCRdb redid the calling of the multiplex PCR reads with MiXCR, one entry per CDR3 protein. Here the sample spans approximately 400,000 distinct CDR3 sequences, about 20% being singletons. The time point is: persistent/refractory GD, antithyroid drugs over 5 years with positive TRAb. From PBMCs, RNA was extracted and then used to make the TCR library. Sequencing used peripheral blood mononuclear cells (PBMCs), obtained when the disease was refractory, from a patient treated with antithyroid drugs. The receptors stem from a female donor with Graves disease.

This clonotype was counted ten times or more. The DNA for the CDR3 is TGTGCCAGCAGTTTGGGAGGGGCGAGTAGCAATCAGCCCCAGCATTTT. Protein sequence: CASSLGGASSNQPQHF. The V gene is TRBV28, the J gene TRBJ1-5, with D maybe TRBD1 (5 bases). V was clipped by 3 bases and J by 0 bases, with 12 bases between them. Germline loops: CDR1 MDHEN, CDR2 SYDVKM. CDR3 size: 16 residues.

V usage is TRBV12-3 or TRBV12-4 and J usage is TRBJ2-7, with TRBD2 as a possible D gene (6 bases). V shed 6 bases and J shed 7 bases, with 13 bases lying between them. This CDR3 comprises 12 residues. DNA for the CDR3: TGTGCCAGCAGCCGGGGGTCCTTAGAGCAGTACTTC. This sequence encodes CASSRGSLEQYF.

This clonotype was found many times. This sequence joins TRBV28 and TRBJ1-5; 7 positions match TRBD1. J lost 6 bases, V lost 6 bases, and 11 bases had no gene match. The CDR3 extends over 15 amino acids. Germline V lookup: CDR1 MDHEN, CDR2 SYDVKM. The CDR3 DNA reads TGTGCCAGCAGCCGCGGAGGGGGCGGCGGTCAGCCCCAGCATTTT. It is translated as CASSRGGGGGQPQHF.

The J gene is TRBJ1-2, the V gene TRBV29-1, with D unclear. The germline gives CDR1 SQVTM, CDR2 ANQGSEA. The CDR3 runs to 11 residues. V lost 7 bases and J 4 bases, leaving 10 bases between the germline ends. The CDR3 protein is CSARGGYGYTF. The CDR3 DNA sequence: TGCAGCGCCCGGGGAGGCTATGGCTACACCTTC.

This clonotype was counted ten times or more. This sequence joins TRBV3-1 and TRBJ1-2; 8 bases are a match to TRBD1. CDR1 is LGHDT and CDR2 is YNNKEL in the germline V gene (reference sequence). V shed 1 base, J shed 0 bases, and the junction held 7 bases outside the gene matches. This CDR3 region has 17 residues. The CDR3 sequence: CASSQATGTGSNYGYTF. The CDR3 bases are TGTGCCAGCAGCCAAGCAACCGGGACAGGCTCTAACTATGGCTACACCTTC.

This clonotype was seen many times. The chain uses TRBV30 and TRBJ1-1; TRBD1 is a possible D gene (5 bases). The CDR3 has 13 residues. The germline V gene encodes CDR1 GTSNPN and CDR2 SVGIG (reference sequence). The V and J ends lost 2 bases and 8 bases respectively, with 15 bases between them. The CDR3 protein is CAWSPTLTAEAFF. Here the CDR3 DNA reads TGTGCCTGGAGTCCCACCCTGACAGCCGAAGCTTTCTTT.

V usage is TRBV24-1 and J usage is TRBJ1-1, with D possibly TRBD1 on 6 matching bases. The germline V and J ends were trimmed by 9 bases and 0 bases, with 16 bases remaining between them. CDR1 KGHDR and CDR2 SFDVKD come from the germline V gene. CDR3 size: 15 residues. The CDR3: CATPWRQEMNTEAFF. CDR3 nucleotides: TGTGCCACCCCCTGGAGACAGGAGATGAACACTGAAGCTTTCTTT.

This clonotype has at least ten counts. The chain combines TRBV20-1 with TRBJ1-5; weak D call: TRBD1 (6 bases). The CDR3 has 13 residues. V was clipped by 3 bases and J by 3 bases, with 9 bases between them. Germline CDR1 is DFQATT and CDR2 is SNEGSKA (reference sequence). The DNA for the CDR3 is TGCAGTGCTAGGGACAGACTCAATCAGCCCCAGCATTTT. Its translation: CSARDRLNQPQHF.

This clonotype appeared many times. This rearrangement joins TRBV7-2 to TRBJ1-1; 8 nucleotides align to TRBD1. Unmatched junction bases numbered 14, after V lost 5 bases and J lost 3 bases. The germline gives CDR1 SGHTA, CDR2 FQGNSA. This CDR3 has 17 amino acids. This CDR3 is CASSPPRGTGSHTEAFF. The CDR3 DNA follows: TGTGCCAGCAGCCCACCGAGAGGGACAGGCTCGCACACTGAAGCTTTCTTT.

This clonotype has a count of ten or more. The V gene is TRBV7-2, the J gene TRBJ2-5, with D perhaps matching TRBD1 (5 bases). This CDR3 contains 12 residues. Trimming cost V 5 bases and J 7 bases, with 11 bases left between them. Germline V gene data show CDR1 as SGHTA and CDR2 as FQGNSA. CDR3 nucleotides: TGTGCCAGCAGCCTTCGTCAGGGGACCCAGTACTTC. This gives the protein CASSLRQGTQYF.

A word on this clonotype: Given a much more abundant clone one base away, this may be a read error. The CDR3 does not end in the conserved phenylalanine or tryptophan, so this is likely a read error. The V call is TRBV6-4, the J call TRBJ2-7; TRBD1 matches 9 bases. Looked up from germline, CDR1 is MRHNA and CDR2 is SNTAGT. Germline trimming cut 5 bases from V and 0 bases from J; bases unmatched to any gene: 8. The CDR3 runs 16 residues. The CDR3 coding sequence is TGTGCCAGCAGTTACCGGACAGGGGAGAACTCCTACGAGCAGTACTCC. Encoded protein: CASSYRTGENSYEQYS.

This sequence joins TRBV12-5 and TRBJ2-2; D is perhaps TRBD2 (5 bases). The CDR3 spans 15 residues. The V gene's germline CDR1 is LGHNT and CDR2 FRNRAP. Trimming pared 5 bases from V and 6 bases from J, leaving 16 bases between. The CDR3 DNA reads TGTGCTAGTGGTGGTGGACTGGACCTCGCCGGGGAGCTGTTTTTT. It translates to CASGGGLDLAGELFF.

This chain connects TRBV19 to TRBJ2-5; D uncertain. Trimming removed 6 bases at V and 5 bases at J, with 13 bases between. This CDR3 has 13 amino acids. Germline lookup yields CDR1 LNHDA and CDR2 SQIVND (reference sequence). CDR3 nucleotides: TGTGCCAGTAGCAGACGGACCGGGGAGACCCAGTACTTC. This codes for CASSRRTGETQYF.

This clonotype was found a few times. V usage is TRBV5-6 and J usage is TRBJ2-7; 9 bases agree with TRBD1. The CDR3 sequence is 14 residues long. The ends lost 2 bases at V and 5 bases at J; junction bases unmatched: 5. The V gene's germline CDR1 is SGHDT and CDR2 YYEEEE. The CDR3 reads CASSFRDRDNEQYF. CDR3 DNA: TGTGCCAGCAGCTTCCGGGACAGGGACAACGAGCAGTACTTC.

The CDR3 bases are TGCAGCGTTGAAAGGTTCGGGGTGGGGTCTGAAGCTTTCTTT. Its translation: CSVERFGVGSEAFF. The chain has TRBV29-1 and TRBJ1-1; the D is unclear. The V gene lost 2 bases and the J gene lost 6 bases, with 16 bases spanning the gap. The germline gives CDR1 SQVTM, CDR2 ANQGSEA. The CDR3 has 14 amino acids.

This clonotype was counted ten times or more. This chain joins TRBV30 and TRBJ1-2; a weak D match, TRBD1 (5 bases). From germline, CDR1 is GTSNPN and CDR2 SVGIG (reference sequence). CDR3 length: 12 amino acids. With 5 bases removed from V and 7 bases from J, the gap between germline ends came to 14 bases. Here the CDR3 DNA reads TGTGCCTGGTTGGCGGGGGTCGGTGGCTACACCTTC. It codes for CAWLAGVGGYTF.

The genes are TRBV20-1 and TRBJ1-1; the D is unclear. The CDR3 contains 11 residues. Trimming shortened V by 3 bases and J by 10 bases, and 12 bases separated the two germline ends. The germline gives CDR1 DFQATT, CDR2 SNEGSKA (reference sequence). The CDR3 DNA sequence: TGCAGTGCTAGGCCGGGTTTTGGAGCTTTCTTT. Its protein is CSARPGFGAFF.

Ten or more counts support this clonotype. The J gene is TRBJ1-4, the V gene TRBV11-2, with a tentative D call TRBD1 (6 bases). Germline-derived CDR1 and CDR2 are SGHAT and FQNNGV. The V gene lost 5 bases and the J gene lost 8 bases, with 9 bases spanning the gap. This CDR3 is built from 12 residues. The CDR3 DNA reads as TGTGCCAGCAGCCGGGACACCGAAAAACTGTTTTTT. Translation: CASSRDTEKLFF.

As for this clonotype: Given a much more abundant clone one base away, this may be a read error. The chain has TRBV2 and TRBJ2-4; TRBD2 agrees at 9 bases. Germline values: CDR1 SNHLY, CDR2 FYNNEI. The CDR3 is 13 residues long. Trimming removed 8 bases from V and 7 bases from J; junction bases left unmatched: 6. The CDR3 bases are TGTGCCAGCCGGGCTAGCGGGACGAACATTCAGTACTTC. Residues: CASRASGTNIQYF. The whole variable domain, filled in from reference TRBV2 and TRBJ2-4, reads EPEVTQTPSHQVTQMGQEVILRCVPISNHLYFYWYRQILGQKVEFLVSFYNNEISEKSEIFDDQFSVERPDGSNFTLKIRSTKLEDSAMYFCASRASGTNIQYFGAGTRLSVL.

This clonotype was detected ten times or more. DNA for the CDR3: TGTGCCAGCAGTCCGAATCCGGGATACACTATCTTGGGATACGAGCAGTACTTC. Translated, it gives CASSPNPGYTILGYEQYF. The chain links TRBV12-3 or TRBV12-4 to TRBJ2-7; possible D gene TRBD2, 5 bases. V was pared by 5 bases and J by 4 bases, with 27 bases between. The CDR3 consists of 18 residues.

Many counts were recorded for this clonotype. The chain links TRBV7-8 to TRBJ2-7; 9 nucleotides agree with TRBD2. V shed 5 bases and J 0 bases; nucleotides not matched to a gene: 8. The CDR3 runs 16 residues. Germline-derived CDR1 and CDR2 are SGHVS and FQNEAQ. This CDR3 reads CASSPTSGGGSYEQYF. The CDR3, as DNA: TGTGCCAGCAGCCCGACTAGCGGAGGGGGCTCCTACGAGCAGTACTTC.

About this clonotype: Because the CDR3's place on the DNA is in doubt, the DNA is left out and the CDR3 is given as listed by TCRdb. The chain links TRBV6-5 to TRBJ2-7; the table's D call of TRBD2 was not tested on the DNA. In germline, CDR1 is MNHEY, CDR2 SVGAGI. The CDR3 length is 15 residues, termini included. CDR3 sequence reads: CASSSSLAGVYEQYF.

This clonotype has ten or more counts. The V call is TRBV12-3 or TRBV12-4, the J call TRBJ1-5; 9 bases align to TRBD1. This CDR3 is 15 amino acids long. V shed 6 bases, J shed 1 base, and the junction held 4 bases outside the gene matches. CDR3 DNA: TGTGCCAGCAGCAAGACAGGGGGGAGCAATCAGCCCCAGCATTTT. Its translation is CASSKTGGSNQPQHF.

J is TRBJ2-7 and V is TRBV24-1, with D possibly called TRBD1 or TRBD2 (7 bases each). Germline V CDR1 and CDR2: KGHDR, SFDVKD. V dropped 5 bases and J dropped 5 bases, with 18 bases sitting between them. The CDR3 has 15 residues. The CDR3 region is CATSARGDSSHEQYF. The CDR3 DNA reads TGTGCCACCAGTGCCCGGGGGGACAGTTCCCACGAGCAGTACTTC.

The chain couples TRBV12-3 or TRBV12-4 to TRBJ1-5; D is undetermined. The CDR3 has 13 amino acids. V was shortened by 7 bases and J by 4 bases, with 11 bases between the two germline ends. Here the CDR3 DNA reads TGTGCCAGCACCCTTCGGGGAAATCAGCCCCAGCATTTT. Translated: CASTLRGNQPQHF.

The V call is TRBV19, the J call TRBJ2-2, with TRBD1 matching over 8 bases. J was trimmed by 6 bases and V by 5 bases; bases with no gene match: 11. Looked up from germline, CDR1 is LNHDA and CDR2 is SQIVND (reference sequence). CDR3 length equals 16 residues. Here the CDR3 reads CASSLGNRDRPGELFF. DNA of the CDR3: TGTGCCAGTAGTCTGGGGAACCGGGACAGGCCCGGGGAGCTGTTTTTT.

This clonotype was picked up a small number of times. This chain joins TRBV28 and TRBJ1-2; D is undetermined. The CDR3 covers 14 residues. Germline CDR1 and CDR2: MDHEN and SYDVKM. V was cut by 7 bases and J by 4 bases, with 16 bases left in between. The CDR3: CASNPSSVGYGYTF. In nucleotides, the CDR3 is TGTGCCAGCAACCCTTCGTCTGTGGGCTATGGCTACACCTTC.